Listed here are 23 T cell receptor beta chains from one sample, sequenced in a study of blood T cell repertoires in COVID-19. Clones were read by immunoSEQ multiplex PCR, and TCRdb kept only the in-frame ones, dropping some. The data hold about 220,000 clones, with about 79% observed a single time. What was sequenced was PBMCs or T cells enriched from blood (not recorded which). All receptors come from a middle-aged woman with acute COVID-19.

The chain employs TRBV18 and TRBJ2-5; D is undetermined. From germline, CDR1 is KGHSH and CDR2 LQKENI. Trimming removed 5 bases from V and 7 bases from J, with 17 bases in between. This CDR3 is 14 amino acids long. Written as DNA, the CDR3 is TGTGCCAGCTCAACCGGCCTAACGACATCGACCCAGTACTTC. It specifies CASSTGLTTSTQYF. The variable domain in full, completed from reference TRBV18 and TRBJ2-5, reads NAGVMQNPRHLVRRRGQEARLRCSPMKGHSHVYWYRQLPEEGLKFMVYLQKENIIDESGMPKERFSAEFPKEGPSILRIQQVVRGDSAAYFCASSTGLTTSTQYFGPGTRLLVL.

V is TRBV7-9 and J is TRBJ1-3; TRBD1 aligns across 7 bases. The germline CDR1 and CDR2 sequences are SEHNR and FQNEAQ (reference sequence). Losses at the gene ends were 4 bases for V and 4 bases for J; bases not matched to a gene: 19. The CDR3 has 19 amino acids. CDR3 sequence: CASSSTYLTQTGHGNTIYF. CDR3 nucleotides: TGTGCCAGCAGCTCAACTTACCTGACTCAGACAGGGCACGGAAACACCATATATTTT.

The chain is built from TRBV6-5 and TRBJ2-1, with 7 bases aligning to TRBD1. Germline trimming cut 2 bases from V and 7 bases from J; bases unmatched to any gene: 5. Germline values: CDR1 MNHEY, CDR2 SVGAGI. The CDR3 consists of 14 residues. For the CDR3, the DNA is TGTGCCAGCAGTTACGGACAGGTCCGTAATGAGCAGTTCTTC. It is translated as CASSYGQVRNEQFF.

The genes are TRBV2 and TRBJ1-5; weak D call: TRBD1 (6 bases). The V end was cut by 7 bases, the J end by 0 bases, with 13 bases between. This CDR3 spans 15 amino acids. Germline CDR1 SNHLY, CDR2 FYNNEI. The CDR3 sequence is CASIGRGSSNQPQHF. As DNA, the CDR3 is TGTGCCAGCATCGGCAGGGGAAGTAGCAATCAGCCCCAGCATTTT.

The chain is built from TRBV4-1 and TRBJ1-5; no definite D call. The CDR3 extends over 15 amino acids. V was cut by 1 base and J by 10 bases, with 17 bases left in between. The germline CDR1 and CDR2 sequences are MGHRA and YSYEKL. CDR3 in amino acids: CASSQAAPSPGPQHF. For the CDR3, the DNA is TGCGCCAGCAGCCAAGCGGCACCCAGCCCGGGACCCCAGCATTTT.

The V and J genes are TRBV4-1 and TRBJ2-7, with a weak D call TRBD2 (6 bases). Trimming removed 5 bases at V and 6 bases at J, with 20 bases between. The CDR3 contains 15 residues. The germline CDR1 and CDR2 sequences are MGHRA and YSYEKL. As DNA, the CDR3 is TGCGCCAGCAGCGCCGAGCTAGCGACAATCGGCGAGCAGTACTTC. Its translation: CASSAELATIGEQYF.

The chain carries TRBV30 and TRBJ2-7; 7 bases map to TRBD1. With 5 bases clipped from V and 0 bases from J, the junction kept 7 bases outside the gene matches. CDR3 length: 14 amino acids. CDR1 and CDR2 (germline): GTSNPN, SVGIG (reference sequence). DNA for the CDR3: TGTGCCTGGTCAATGACAGGGCGCTCCTACGAGCAGTACTTC. Residues: CAWSMTGRSYEQYF.

The chain uses TRBV10-3 and TRBJ1-5; weak D call: TRBD1 (5 bases). V shed 6 bases and J shed 1 base, with 10 bases lying between them. The CDR3 is 14 residues long. CDR1 and CDR2 from the germline V gene are ENHRY and SYGVKD. CDR3 coding DNA: TGTGCCATCAGCACAGGATCCAGCAATCAGCCCCAGCATTTT. It translates to CAISTGSSNQPQHF.

The rearrangement uses TRBV18 and TRBJ1-1; D is uncertain. Looked up from germline, CDR1 is KGHSH and CDR2 is LQKENI. The ends were cut back, 6 bases at V and 1 base at J, with 18 bases in the middle. The CDR3 length is 16 residues. CDR3 amino acids: CASSGGRSPKNTEAFF. The CDR3 coding sequence is TGTGCCAGCTCCGGAGGCCGCTCGCCAAAGAACACTGAAGCTTTCTTT.

In this sample, this clone turned up once. The chain links TRBV4-1 to TRBJ2-5; 7 nucleotides agree with TRBD1. This CDR3 spans 15 amino acids. Germline CDR1 reads MGHRA; CDR2 reads YSYEKL. V gave up 0 bases and J gave up 1 base; unmatched junction bases: 2. CDR3 coding DNA: TGCGCCAGCAGCCAAGAAGACAGGGCCCAAGAGACCCAGTACTTC. Encoded protein: CASSQEDRAQETQYF.

The rearrangement links TRBV28 to TRBJ2-1, with TRBD2 matching 10 bases. V was clipped by 8 bases and J by 9 bases; unmatched bases: 7. The germline V gene encodes CDR1 MDHEN and CDR2 SYDVKM. The CDR3 is 13 residues long. DNA for the CDR3: TGTGCCAGCTTGCTAGCGGGAGAAAGTGAGCAGTTCTTC. Amino acid sequence: CASLLAGESEQFF.

J is TRBJ1-1 and V is TRBV18; 10 bases align to TRBD1. V gave up 5 bases and J gave up 1 base; unmatched junction bases: 4. CDR3 size: 15 residues. CDR1 is KGHSH and CDR2 is LQKENI in the germline V gene. The CDR3 DNA reads TGTGCCAGCTCAGAAAGACAGGGGGCGAACACTGAAGCTTTCTTT. This codes for CASSERQGANTEAFF.

The chain is built from TRBV18 and TRBJ1-2; a possible D gene is TRBD1 (6 bases). Trimming cost V 1 base and J 0 bases, with 9 bases left between them. This CDR3 comprises 15 residues. Germline V gene sequence: CDR1 KGHSH, CDR2 LQKENI. The CDR3, as DNA: TGTGCCAGCTCACCACGGCAGGGGACTAACTATGGCTACACCTTC. Its protein is CASSPRQGTNYGYTF.

The gene calls are TRBV7-8 and TRBJ1-1; D gene unclear. The length of the CDR3 is 16 residues. Trimming removed 3 bases at V and 0 bases at J, with 14 bases between. CDR1 and CDR2 from the germline V gene are SGHVS and FQNEAQ. The CDR3 protein is CASSFRANGVNTEAFF. The CDR3 nucleotides read TGTGCCAGCAGCTTTCGGGCCAACGGGGTGAACACTGAAGCTTTCTTT.

This clone was recorded a few times. The chain joins TRBV4-3 to TRBJ1-3, with unresolved D. The V gene lost 0 bases and the J gene lost 0 bases, with 15 bases spanning the gap. Germline values: CDR1 LGHNA, CDR2 YSLEER. The CDR3 is 18 residues long. CDR3 DNA sequence: TGCGCCAGCAGCCAAGACCTCGCGGGAGGAGGCTCTGGAAACACCATATATTTT. It codes for CASSQDLAGGGSGNTIYF.

The gene calls are TRBV2 and TRBJ2-5; 12 nucleotides align to TRBD2. Germline CDR1 and CDR2: SNHLY and FYNNEI. V lost 6 bases and J lost 5; bases outside the gene matches: 10. The CDR3 contains 16 residues. As DNA, the CDR3 is TGTGCCAGCAGAGATCTAGCGGGGGGGCTCGGGGAGACCCAGTACTTC. Its protein is CASRDLAGGLGETQYF. Full variable domain (missing parts from reference TRBV2 and TRBJ2-5): EPEVTQTPSHQVTQMGQEVILRCVPISNHLYFYWYRQILGQKVEFLVSFYNNEISEKSEIFDDQFSVERPDGSNFTLKIRSTKLEDSAMYFCASRDLAGGLGETQYFGPGTRLLVL.

This clone appeared a single time. The CDR3 coding sequence is TGTGCCACCAGTGCCTTTAACCTAGCGGGAGCCTACAATGAGCAGTTCTTC. As protein: CATSAFNLAGAYNEQFF. This chain joins TRBV24-1 and TRBJ2-1, with 10 positions matching TRBD2. V lost 5 bases, J lost 2 bases, and 8 bases stayed unmatched. The germline CDR1 and CDR2 sequences are KGHDR and SFDVKD. This CDR3 region has 17 residues.

The V call is TRBV5-1, the J call TRBJ2-2, with 9 bases matching TRBD2. This CDR3 contains 15 residues. The ends lost 0 bases at V and 5 bases at J; junction bases unmatched: 2. Per germline, CDR1 SGHRS and CDR2 YFSETQ. This CDR3 reads CASSLVAGETGELFF. CDR3 nucleotide sequence: TGCGCCAGCAGCTTGGTAGCGGGAGAAACCGGGGAGCTGTTTTTT.

The chain employs TRBV5-6 and TRBJ1-4; D gene uncertain. This CDR3 spans 15 amino acids. Trimming removed 0 bases from V and 6 bases from J, with 12 bases in between. In germline, CDR1 is SGHDT, CDR2 YYEEEE. Here the CDR3 DNA reads TGTGCCAGCAGCTTGGTAGGCGGGAATGATGAAAAACTGTTTTTT. Translation gives CASSLVGGNDEKLFF.

V usage is TRBV6-5 and J usage is TRBJ2-3, with D perhaps TRBD1 (5 bases). V was trimmed by 6 bases and J by 6 bases, leaving 10 bases between them. The CDR3 totals 12 residues. Germline-derived CDR1 and CDR2 are MNHEY and SVGAGI. Here the CDR3 DNA reads TGTGCCAGCAGCAACTCAGGGGATACGCAGTATTTT. This codes for CASSNSGDTQYF.

This clone came up a few times. V is TRBV7-2 and J is TRBJ1-1; D is perhaps TRBD1 (5 bases). The V end was cut by 3 bases, the J end by 1 base, with 6 bases between. The CDR3 has 13 amino acids. CDR1 is SGHTA, CDR2 FQGNSA, per germline. CDR3 in DNA: TGTGCCAGCAGCTTCGGGGGGAACACTGAAGCTTTCTTT. This encodes CASSFGGNTEAFF.

The V call is TRBV6-5, the J call TRBJ1-2; weak D call: TRBD1 (6 bases). V gave up 7 bases and J gave up 14 bases, with 20 bases separating them. CDR3 length equals 12 residues. CDR1 and CDR2 (germline): MNHEY, SVGAGI. CDR3 in DNA: TGTGCCAGCAATCTCGTTTCGACAGGCTTAACCTTC. It encodes CASNLVSTGLTF.

The chain combines TRBV6-2 or TRBV6-3 with TRBJ2-1, with 13 bases lining up with TRBD2. V dropped 2 bases and J dropped 0; count of bases not matched to a gene: 4. Germline CDR1 and CDR2: MNHEY and SVGEGT. The CDR3 is 18 residues long. CDR3 nucleotide sequence: TGTGCCAGCAGTTACCGCCGGACTAGCGGGAGCTCCTACAATGAGCAGTTCTTC. Translated: CASSYRRTSGSSYNEQFF.